This TCR beta chain was identified in a study of T cell repertoires in cytomegalovirus infection. In the study overall: Matching HLA type and CMV infection were both indicated by public TCR beta signatures.

The length of the CDR3 is 17 residues. Germline assignment: CDR1 SEHNR and CDR2 FQNEAQ (reference sequence). Trimming pared 4 bases from V and 2 bases from J, leaving 18 bases between. Via MiXCR, TCRdb re-called the reads, giving one row per CDR3 protein. The table shows roughly 240,000 distinct CDR3 sequences, with 6% to 8% occurring only once. This clonotype was counted ten times or more. The chain joins TRBV7-9 to TRBJ2-1, with D possibly called TRBD1 or TRBD2 (6 bases each). The TCR comes from a human donor in good health (CMV status not recorded). Some clones in this sample may be carry-over from other donors' samples. Sequencing used PBMCs. CDR3 sequence: CASSSRGRGPAYNEQFF. In DNA form, the CDR3 reads TGTGCCAGCAGCTCCAGGGGCCGGGGGCCGGCCTACAATGAGCAGTTCTTC. Filled out from reference TRBV7-9 and TRBJ2-1, the complete variable domain reads DTGVSQNPRHKITKRGQNVTFRCDPISEHNRLYWYRQTLGQGPEFLTYFQNEAQLEKSRLLSDRFSAERPKGSFSTLEIQRTEQGDSAMYLCASSSRGRGPAYNEQFFGPGTRLTVL.